This T cell receptor (beta chain) was recovered during a study of shared clonotypes between healthy human individuals. Looking at the study overall: Per donor, three plates held CD4 naive cells, three held CD4 memory, two held CD8 naive and one held CD8 memory. General study points: Even with large depth, rarefaction showed that sorted-subset sequencing was incomplete.

Turning to this clone: Its cognate antigen is unknown.

CDR3 length: 15 amino acids. Germline assignment: CDR1 SGDLS and CDR2 YYNGEE. V gave up 1 base and J gave up 5 bases, with 13 bases separating them. It was about 210 ng DNA, 30,000 or so T cell genomes, that sorted-subset replicate PCRs used. Under the authors' procedure: ImmunoSEQ output lacked quality scores and full-length reads, limiting matched filtering. Produced via immunoSEQ multiplex PCR; TCRdb's table is partial and in-frame only. D and trimming were read from the DNA, whereas the V and J calls and clone size are those reported in that table. This sample has around 1.9 million clones; 90% to 95% occur once, and the top ten carry approximately 1.7%. The naive CD8 fraction comprised CD45RO-negative cells positively selected for CCR7 and excluded terminally differentiated effector memory CD45RA+ cells.

The rearrangement uses TRBV9 and TRBJ2-1, with D perhaps matching TRBD2 (5 bases). Sequencing used naive CD8+ T cells from PBMCs. The TCR was taken from a man younger than 35 in good health. Some clones in this sample may be carry-over from other donors' samples. CDR3 sequence (DNA): TGTGCCAGCAGCGTAATGAGCGGCCTACACAATGAGCAGTTCTTC. Protein sequence: CASSVMSGLHNEQFF.